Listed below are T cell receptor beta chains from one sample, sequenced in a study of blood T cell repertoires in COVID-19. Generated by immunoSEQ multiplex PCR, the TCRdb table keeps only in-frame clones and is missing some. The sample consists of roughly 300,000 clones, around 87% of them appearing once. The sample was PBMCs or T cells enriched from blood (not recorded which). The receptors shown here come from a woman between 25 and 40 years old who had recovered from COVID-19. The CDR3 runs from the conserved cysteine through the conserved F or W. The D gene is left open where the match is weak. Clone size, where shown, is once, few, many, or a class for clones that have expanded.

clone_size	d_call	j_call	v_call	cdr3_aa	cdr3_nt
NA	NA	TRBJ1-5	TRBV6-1	CASSEALYGSNQPQHF	TGTGCCAGCAGTGAAGCGCTTTACGGGAGCAATCAGCCCCAGCATTTT
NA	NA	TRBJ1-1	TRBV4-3	CASSQEPGRGTEAFF	TGCGCCAGCAGCCAAGAGCCCGGGAGAGGGACTGAAGCTTTCTTT
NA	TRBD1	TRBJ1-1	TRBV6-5	CASSLQGPNTEAFF	TGTGCCAGCAGTCTACAGGGGCCTAACACTGAAGCTTTCTTT
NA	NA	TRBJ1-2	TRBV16	CASSQSRSGYTF	TGTGCCAGCAGCCAATCGCGATCCGGCTACACCTTC
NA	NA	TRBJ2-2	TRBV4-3	CASSQRNTGELFF	TGCGCCAGCAGCCAGCGGAACACCGGGGAGCTGTTTTTT
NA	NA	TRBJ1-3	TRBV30	CAWSAPSNTIYF	TGTGCCTGGAGTGCCCCGTCAAACACCATATATTTT
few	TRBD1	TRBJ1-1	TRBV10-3	CAISGQGNTEAFF	TGTGCCATCAGCGGACAGGGGAACACTGAAGCTTTCTTT
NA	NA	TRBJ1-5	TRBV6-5	CASSYGSRQPQHF	TGTGCCAGCAGTTACGGATCGAGGCAGCCCCAGCATTTT
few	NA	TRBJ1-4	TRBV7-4	CASSRQAVKF	TGTGCCAGCAGCCGACAGGCCGTCAAATTT
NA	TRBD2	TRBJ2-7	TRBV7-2	CASSLRAGGPYEQYF	TGTGCCAGCAGCTTGCGAGCGGGGGGGCCCTACGAGCAGTACTTC
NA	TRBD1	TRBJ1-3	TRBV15	CATSRDGGTVGNTIYF	TGTGCCACCAGCAGAGATGGAGGGACAGTTGGAAACACCATATATTTT
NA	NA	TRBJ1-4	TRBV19	CASSRTATNEKLFF	TGTGCCAGTAGTAGGACAGCAACTAATGAAAAACTGTTTTTT
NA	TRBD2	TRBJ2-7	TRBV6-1	CASREGTSGSYEQYF	TGTGCCAGCAGGGAAGGGACTAGCGGATCCTACGAGCAGTACTTC
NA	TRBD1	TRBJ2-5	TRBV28	CASRRTGTGVEETQYF	TGTGCCAGCAGGAGAACCGGGACAGGGGTTGAAGAGACCCAGTACTTC
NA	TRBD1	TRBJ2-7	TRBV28	CASRLSPGQGEQYF	TGTGCCAGCAGACTGAGCCCGGGACAGGGCGAGCAGTACTTC
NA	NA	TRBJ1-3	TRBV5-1	CASSLVGRDPGNTIYF	TGCGCCAGCAGCTTGGTGGGGAGGGACCCTGGAAACACCATATATTTT
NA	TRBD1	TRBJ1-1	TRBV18	CASSPSDRDYEAFF	TGTGCCAGCTCACCATCGGACAGGGACTATGAAGCTTTCTTT
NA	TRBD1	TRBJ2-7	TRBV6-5	CASRRNGQGDYEQYF	TGTGCCAGCAGACGAAACGGACAGGGGGACTACGAGCAGTACTTC
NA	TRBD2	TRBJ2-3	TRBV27	CASRDSGGSDTQYF	TGTGCCAGCAGAGATAGCGGGGGGTCAGATACGCAGTATTTT
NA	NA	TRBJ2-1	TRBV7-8	CASTWGFYNEQFF	TGTGCCAGCACCTGGGGCTTCTACAATGAGCAGTTCTTC
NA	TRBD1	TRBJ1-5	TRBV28	CASTPWDRENQPQHF	TGTGCCAGCACCCCCTGGGACAGGGAGAATCAGCCCCAGCATTTT
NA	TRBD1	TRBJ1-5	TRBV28	CASSERTGSNQPQHF	TGTGCCAGCAGCGAGAGGACAGGGAGTAATCAGCCCCAGCATTTT
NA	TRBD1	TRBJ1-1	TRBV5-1	CASSLGQGRAFF	TGCGCCAGCAGCTTGGGACAGGGTCGAGCTTTCTTT
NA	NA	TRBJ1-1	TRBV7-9	CASSRGGGLDTEAFF	TGTGCCAGCAGCCGAGGTGGGGGCCTGGACACTGAAGCTTTCTTT
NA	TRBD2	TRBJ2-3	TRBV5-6	CASSSTTSGGPSSTDTQYF	TGTGCCAGCAGCTCGACTACTAGCGGGGGCCCGAGTAGCACAGATACGCAGTATTTT
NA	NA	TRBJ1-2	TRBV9	CASSVGGSYGYTF	TGTGCCAGCAGCGTAGGAGGGTCCTATGGCTACACCTTC
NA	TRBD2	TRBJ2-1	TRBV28	CASTPDGLAGGPATYNEQFF	TGTGCCAGCACCCCTGACGGACTAGCGGGGGGGCCGGCAACGTACAATGAGCAGTTCTTC
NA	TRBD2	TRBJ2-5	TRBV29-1	CSVPRGAVETQYF	TGCAGCGTTCCGCGGGGGGCCGTGGAGACCCAGTACTTC
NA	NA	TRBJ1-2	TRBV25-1	CASSGPTTRDFRNGYTF	TGTGCCAGCAGTGGCCCTACGACCCGGGACTTCAGGAATGGCTACACCTTC
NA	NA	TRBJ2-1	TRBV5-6	CASSLGSEQFF	TGTGCCAGCAGCTTGGGGAGTGAGCAGTTCTTC
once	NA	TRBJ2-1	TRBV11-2	CASSLYGPSYNEQFF	TGTGCCAGCAGCTTGTACGGCCCTAGCTACAATGAGCAGTTCTTC
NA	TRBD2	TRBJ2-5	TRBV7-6	CASSLGLAGGETQYF	TGTGCCAGCAGCTTAGGGCTAGCGGGGGGTGAGACCCAGTACTTC
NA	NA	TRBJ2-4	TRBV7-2	CASSLRPWGRKGAKNIQYF	TGTGCCAGCAGCTTACGCCCTTGGGGCAGAAAGGGTGCCAAAAACATTCAGTACTTC
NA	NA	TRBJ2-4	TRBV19	CASGEAKNIQYF	TGTGCCAGTGGGGAGGCCAAAAACATTCAGTACTTC
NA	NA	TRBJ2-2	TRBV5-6	CASSLPHRGGELFF	TGTGCCAGCAGCTTGCCCCACCGAGGCGGGGAGCTGTTTTTT
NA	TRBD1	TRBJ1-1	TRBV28	CASPPSDRGTANTEAFF	TGTGCCAGCCCACCCTCGGACAGGGGGACCGCGAACACTGAAGCTTTCTTT
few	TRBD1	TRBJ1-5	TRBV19	CASRTPVAGGFGQPQHF	TGTGCCAGTAGGACCCCCGTGGCAGGGGGCTTCGGTCAGCCCCAGCATTTT
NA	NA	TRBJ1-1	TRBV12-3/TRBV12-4	CASSFGGALEAFF	TGTGCCAGCAGTTTCGGAGGGGCCCTTGAAGCTTTCTTT